This T cell receptor (beta chain) was recorded in a study of CD8 T cells in ankylosing spondylitis. Study-wide findings and caveats: Significantly higher representation of disease-linked clones was reported for matched ankylosing spondylitis synovial fluid. Clones linked with disease were CD8+ and fairly uncommon in the peripheral blood.

This CDR3 region has 14 residues. The V gene lost 8 bases and the J gene lost 2 bases, with 14 bases spanning the gap. Germline V gene lookup returns CDR1 MRHNA and CDR2 SNTAGT. TCRdb analysed the 5' RACE reads with MiXCR anew, one entry per CDR3 protein. Altogether 250,000 to 300,000 distinct CDR3 sequences are present, 18% being singletons, with the ten largest covering under 40%. Only a few counts were recorded for this clonotype. No antigen is known for it. This chain connects TRBV6-4 to TRBJ2-3; D possibly corresponds to TRBD1 (5 bases). What was sequenced was blood, either unsorted or a sorted T cell fraction (not recorded which). The receptor was derived from a male donor with ankylosing spondylitis or in good health (not recorded which). CDR3 in amino acids: CASGSLGLTDTQYF. The CDR3 DNA sequence: TGTGCCAGCGGGTCTTTGGGGCTCACAGATACGCAGTATTTT.